This TCR beta chain was profiled in a study of STAT5B mutations in CD4+ large granular lymphocyte leukemia. Sequenced by immunoSEQ multiplex PCR; TCRdb stores in-frame clones only, minus some. Found here are about 37,000 clones, about 90% of them singletons; the top ten hold around 3.5%. The CDR3 totals 17 residues. Trimming removed 3 bases from V and 4 bases from J; junction bases left unmatched: 11. Germline CDR1 is SGHDT and CDR2 is YYEEEE. The specimen sequenced was CD4+ T cells from blood buffy coats. The chain is built from TRBV5-6 and TRBJ1-5, with 9 bases identical to TRBD1. The source of this sequence is a human donor in good health. The CDR3 bases are TGTGCCAGCAGCTCTGACAGGGGGAGCCTTAGGAATCAGCCCCAGCATTTT. Translated: CASSSDRGSLRNQPQHF.